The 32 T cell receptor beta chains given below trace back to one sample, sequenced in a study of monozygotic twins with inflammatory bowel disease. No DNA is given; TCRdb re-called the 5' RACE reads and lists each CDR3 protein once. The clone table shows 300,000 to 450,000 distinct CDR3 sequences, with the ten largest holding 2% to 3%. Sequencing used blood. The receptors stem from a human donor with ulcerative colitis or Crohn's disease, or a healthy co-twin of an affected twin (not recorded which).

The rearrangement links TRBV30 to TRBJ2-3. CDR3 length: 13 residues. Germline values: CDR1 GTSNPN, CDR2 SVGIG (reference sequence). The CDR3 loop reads CAWRLGGTDTQYF.

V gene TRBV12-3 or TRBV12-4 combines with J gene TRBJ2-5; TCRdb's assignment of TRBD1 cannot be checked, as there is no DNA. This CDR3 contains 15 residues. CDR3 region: CASTIGVGGSETQYF.

CDR3 loop: CASSLRSGQGRSPLHF. The V call is TRBV4-1, the J call TRBJ1-6; TCRdb indicates TRBD1, and absent DNA this call remains unverified. The CDR3 spans 16 residues. Germline V gives CDR1 MGHRA, CDR2 YSYEKL.

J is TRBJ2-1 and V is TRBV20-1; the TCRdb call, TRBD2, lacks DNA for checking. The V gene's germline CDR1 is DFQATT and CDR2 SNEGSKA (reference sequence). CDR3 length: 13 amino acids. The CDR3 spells CSARGEGFGEQFF.

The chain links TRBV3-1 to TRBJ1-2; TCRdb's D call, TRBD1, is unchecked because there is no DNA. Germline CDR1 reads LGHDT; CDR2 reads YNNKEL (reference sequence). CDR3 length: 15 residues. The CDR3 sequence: CASSQDHGQVGGYTF.

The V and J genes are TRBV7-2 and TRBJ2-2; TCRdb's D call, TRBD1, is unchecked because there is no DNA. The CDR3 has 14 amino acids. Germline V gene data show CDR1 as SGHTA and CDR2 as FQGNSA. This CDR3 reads CASSALWGTGELFF.

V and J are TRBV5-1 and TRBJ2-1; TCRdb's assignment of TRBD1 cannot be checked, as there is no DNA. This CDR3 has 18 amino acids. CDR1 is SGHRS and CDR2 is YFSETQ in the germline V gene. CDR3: CASSLAGTPAEVSDEQFF. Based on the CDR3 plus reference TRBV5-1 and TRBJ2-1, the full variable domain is KAGVTQTPRYLIKTRGQQVTLSCSPISGHRSVSWYQQTPGQGLQFLFEYFSETQRNKGNFPGRFSGRQFSNSRSEMNVSTLELGDSALYLCASSLAGTPAEVSDEQFFGPGTRLTVL.

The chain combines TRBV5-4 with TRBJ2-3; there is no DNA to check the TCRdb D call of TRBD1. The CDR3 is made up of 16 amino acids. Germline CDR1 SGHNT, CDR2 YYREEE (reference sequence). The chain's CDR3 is CASSLEGGFRTDTQYF.

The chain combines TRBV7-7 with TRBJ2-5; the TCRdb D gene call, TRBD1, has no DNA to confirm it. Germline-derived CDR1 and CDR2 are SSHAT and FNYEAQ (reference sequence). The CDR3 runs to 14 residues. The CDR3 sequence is CASSLGLGREIQYF.

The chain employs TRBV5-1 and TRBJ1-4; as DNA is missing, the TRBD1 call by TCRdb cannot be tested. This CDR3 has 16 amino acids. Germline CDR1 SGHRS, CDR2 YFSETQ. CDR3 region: CASSAPSTEGNEKLFF.

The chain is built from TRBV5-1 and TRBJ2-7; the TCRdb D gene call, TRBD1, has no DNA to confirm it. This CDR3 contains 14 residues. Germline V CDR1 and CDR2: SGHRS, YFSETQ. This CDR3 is CASSLVAGGYEQYF.

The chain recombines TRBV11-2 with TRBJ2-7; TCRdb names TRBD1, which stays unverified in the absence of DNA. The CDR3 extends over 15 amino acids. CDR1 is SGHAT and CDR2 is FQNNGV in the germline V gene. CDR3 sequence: CASSRLTGGSYEQYF.

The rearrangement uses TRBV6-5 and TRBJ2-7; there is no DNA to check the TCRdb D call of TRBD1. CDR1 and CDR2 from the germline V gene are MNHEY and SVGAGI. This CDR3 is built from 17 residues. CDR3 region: CASSYFPRPIDSYEQYF.

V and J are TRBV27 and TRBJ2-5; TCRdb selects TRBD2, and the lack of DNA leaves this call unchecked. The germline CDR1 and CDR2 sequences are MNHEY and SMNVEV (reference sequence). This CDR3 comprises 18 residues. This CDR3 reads CASSLSLTAGGQLETQYF.

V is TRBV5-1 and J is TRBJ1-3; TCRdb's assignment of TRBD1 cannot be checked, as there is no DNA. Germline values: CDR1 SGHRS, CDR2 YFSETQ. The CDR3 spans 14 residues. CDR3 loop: CASSAGQTGNTIYF.

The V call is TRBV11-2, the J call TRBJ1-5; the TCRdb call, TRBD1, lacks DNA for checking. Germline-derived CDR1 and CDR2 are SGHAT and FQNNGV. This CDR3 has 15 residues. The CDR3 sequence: CASSDQGTGNQPQHF.

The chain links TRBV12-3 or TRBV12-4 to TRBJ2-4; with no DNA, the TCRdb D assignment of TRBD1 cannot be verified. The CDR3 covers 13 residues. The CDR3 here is CASRGQVLDMQYF.

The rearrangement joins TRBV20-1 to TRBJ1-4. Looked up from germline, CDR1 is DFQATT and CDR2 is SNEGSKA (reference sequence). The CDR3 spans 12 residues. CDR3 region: CSANRWGEKLFF.

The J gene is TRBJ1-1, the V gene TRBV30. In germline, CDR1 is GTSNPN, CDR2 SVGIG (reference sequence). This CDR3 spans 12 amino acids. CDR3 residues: CAWSPIGTEAFF.

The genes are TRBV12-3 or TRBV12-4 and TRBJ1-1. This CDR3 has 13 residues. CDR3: CASIAGRNTEAFF.

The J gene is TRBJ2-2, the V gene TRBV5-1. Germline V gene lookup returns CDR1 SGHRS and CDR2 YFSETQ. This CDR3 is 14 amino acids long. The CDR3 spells CASSFSRDTGELFF.

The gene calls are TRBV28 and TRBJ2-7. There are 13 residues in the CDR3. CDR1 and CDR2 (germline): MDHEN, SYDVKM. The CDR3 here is CASTRVGSYEQYF. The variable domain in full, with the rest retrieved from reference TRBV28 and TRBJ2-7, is DVKVTQSSRYLVKRTGEKVFLECVQDMDHENMFWYRQDPGLGLRLIYFSYDVKMKEKGDIPEGYSVSREKKERFSLILESASTNQTSMYLCASTRVGSYEQYFGPGTRLTVT.

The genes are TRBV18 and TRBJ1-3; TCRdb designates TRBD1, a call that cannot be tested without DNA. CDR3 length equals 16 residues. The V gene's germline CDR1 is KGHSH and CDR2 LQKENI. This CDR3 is CASSPETARSGNTIYF.

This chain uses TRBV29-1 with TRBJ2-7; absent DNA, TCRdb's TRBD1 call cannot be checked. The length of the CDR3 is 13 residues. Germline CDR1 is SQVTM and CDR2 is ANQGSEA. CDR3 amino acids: CSVESKAGNEQYF.

The CDR3 sequence is CSARDSANTGELFF. This chain joins TRBV20-1 and TRBJ2-2. This CDR3 has 14 residues. CDR1 is DFQATT and CDR2 is SNEGSKA in the germline V gene (reference sequence).

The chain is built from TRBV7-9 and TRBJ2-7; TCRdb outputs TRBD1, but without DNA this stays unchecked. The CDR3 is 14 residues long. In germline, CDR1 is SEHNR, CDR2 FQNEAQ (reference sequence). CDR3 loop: CASSLAQLGGEQYF.

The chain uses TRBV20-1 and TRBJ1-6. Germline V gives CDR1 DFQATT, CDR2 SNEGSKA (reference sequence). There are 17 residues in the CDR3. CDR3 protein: CSARYPSPQGYNSPLHF.

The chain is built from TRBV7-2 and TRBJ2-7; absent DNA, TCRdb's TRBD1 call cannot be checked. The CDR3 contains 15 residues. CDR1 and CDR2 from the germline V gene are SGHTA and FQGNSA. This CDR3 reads CASSVDRGPNYEQYF.

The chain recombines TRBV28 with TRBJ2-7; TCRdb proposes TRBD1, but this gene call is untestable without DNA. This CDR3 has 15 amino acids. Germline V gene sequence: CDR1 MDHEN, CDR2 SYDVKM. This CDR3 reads CASSPDRVASYEQYF.

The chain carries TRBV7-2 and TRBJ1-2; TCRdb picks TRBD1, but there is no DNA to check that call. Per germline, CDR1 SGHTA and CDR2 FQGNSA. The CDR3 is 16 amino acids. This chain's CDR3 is CASSLSPSRRVAGYTF.

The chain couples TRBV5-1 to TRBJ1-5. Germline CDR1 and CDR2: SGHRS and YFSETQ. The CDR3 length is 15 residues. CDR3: CASSSGVSEDQPQHF.

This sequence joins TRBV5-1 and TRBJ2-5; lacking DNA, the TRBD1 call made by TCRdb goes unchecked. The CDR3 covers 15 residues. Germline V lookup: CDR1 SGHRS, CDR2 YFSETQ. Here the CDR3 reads CASSLLSGEGETQYF.